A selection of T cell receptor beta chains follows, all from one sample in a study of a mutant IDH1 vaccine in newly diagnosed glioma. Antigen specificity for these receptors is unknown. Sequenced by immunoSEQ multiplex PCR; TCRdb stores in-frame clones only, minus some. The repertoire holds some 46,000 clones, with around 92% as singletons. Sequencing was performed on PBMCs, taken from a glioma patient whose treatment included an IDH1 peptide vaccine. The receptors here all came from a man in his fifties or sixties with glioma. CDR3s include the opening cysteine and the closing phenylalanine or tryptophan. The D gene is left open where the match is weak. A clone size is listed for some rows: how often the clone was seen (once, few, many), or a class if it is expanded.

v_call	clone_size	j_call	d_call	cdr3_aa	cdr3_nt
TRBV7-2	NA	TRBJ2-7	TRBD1	CASRPTGAYEQYF	TGTGCCAGCAGACCCACAGGGGCCTACGAGCAGTACTTC
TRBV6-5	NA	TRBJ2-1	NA	CASSYSTSNEQFF	TGTGCCAGCAGTTACTCGACCTCCAATGAGCAGTTCTTC
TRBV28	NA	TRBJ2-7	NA	CASSLVHPYEQYF	TGTGCCAGCAGTTTAGTGCACCCCTACGAGCAGTACTTC
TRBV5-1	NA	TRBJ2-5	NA	CASSSRVEETQYF	TGCGCCAGCAGTTCTAGGGTGGAGGAGACCCAGTACTTC
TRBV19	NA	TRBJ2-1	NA	CASSYGGAWWAEQFF	TGTGCCAGTAGTTATGGGGGGGCATGGTGGGCTGAGCAGTTCTTC
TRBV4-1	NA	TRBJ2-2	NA	CASSHHTGELFF	TGCGCCAGCAGCCACCACACCGGGGAGCTGTTTTTT
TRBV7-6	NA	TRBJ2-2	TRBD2	CASSPRVAGGLTWNTGELFF	TGTGCCAGCAGCCCGAGGGTGGCGGGAGGGTTAACATGGAACACCGGGGAGCTGTTTTTT
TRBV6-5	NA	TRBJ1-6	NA	CARQDSVSTPLHF	TGTGCCAGACAGGACAGCGTCAGTACGCCCCTCCACTTT
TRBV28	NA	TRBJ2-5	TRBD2	CASSRGLASKETQYF	TGTGCCAGCAGCCGAGGACTAGCGTCAAAAGAGACCCAGTACTTC
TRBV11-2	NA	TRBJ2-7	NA	CASSLRVSSYEQYF	TGTGCCAGCAGCTTGCGGGTCTCCTCCTACGAGCAGTACTTC
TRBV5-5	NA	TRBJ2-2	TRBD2	CASSLGLARSGELFF	TGTGCCAGCAGCTTGGGACTAGCAAGGAGCGGGGAGCTGTTTTTT
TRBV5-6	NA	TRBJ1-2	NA	CASSPLGQRNYGYTF	TGTGCCAGCAGCCCCCTTGGGCAGAGAAACTATGGCTACACCTTC
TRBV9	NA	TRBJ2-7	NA	CASSVGGDKGDEQYF	TGTGCCAGCAGCGTAGGGGGAGACAAGGGCGACGAGCAGTACTTC
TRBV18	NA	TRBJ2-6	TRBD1	CASSPLSGQVTGANVLTF	TGTGCCAGCTCACCACTATCAGGACAGGTAACTGGGGCCAACGTCCTGACTTTC
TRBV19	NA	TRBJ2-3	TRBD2	CASSIQAGSTSTDTQYF	TGTGCCAGTAGTATCCAAGCGGGATCCACTAGCACAGATACGCAGTATTTT
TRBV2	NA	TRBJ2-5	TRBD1	CASRGQPPETQYF	TGTGCCAGCAGGGGACAGCCCCCGGAGACCCAGTACTTC
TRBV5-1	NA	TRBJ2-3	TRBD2	CASSRKRQRELTDTQYF	TGCGCCAGCAGCCGAAAGAGACAGCGGGAACTCACAGATACGCAGTATTTT
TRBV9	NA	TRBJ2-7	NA	CASSVTYRGYEQYF	TGTGCCAGCAGCGTAACCTATCGAGGCTACGAGCAGTACTTC
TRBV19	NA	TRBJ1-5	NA	CASSIRTQPQHF	TGTGCCAGTAGTATCAGGACTCAGCCCCAGCATTTT
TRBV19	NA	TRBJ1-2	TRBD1	CASSTRTGDYGYTF	TGTGCCAGTAGTACGAGGACAGGAGACTATGGCTACACCTTC
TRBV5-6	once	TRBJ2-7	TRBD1	CASSRGDRAYEQYF	TGTGCCAGCAGCCGAGGTGACAGGGCCTACGAGCAGTACTTC
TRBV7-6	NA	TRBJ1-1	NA	CASSLAGIGTEAFF	TGTGCCAGCAGCTTAGCAGGGATCGGCACTGAAGCTTTCTTT
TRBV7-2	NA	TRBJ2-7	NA	CASSLAFRQTRPYEQYF	TGTGCCAGCAGCTTAGCGTTCAGACAGACTAGACCCTACGAGCAGTACTTC
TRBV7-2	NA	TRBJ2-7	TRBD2	CASSFTASGARSSNEQYF	TGTGCCAGCAGCTTTACGGCTAGCGGGGCCCGATCCTCCAACGAGCAGTACTTC
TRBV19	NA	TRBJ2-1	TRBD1	CASTPGQGWYNEQFF	TGTGCCAGCACTCCGGGACAGGGGTGGTACAATGAGCAGTTCTTC
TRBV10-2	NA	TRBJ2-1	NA	CASSESNYYNEQFF	TGCGCCAGCAGTGAGTCGAACTATTACAATGAGCAGTTCTTC
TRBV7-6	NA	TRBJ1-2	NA	CASSSGTRDGYTF	TGTGCCAGCAGCTCCGGGACGAGGGATGGCTACACCTTC
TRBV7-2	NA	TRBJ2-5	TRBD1	CASSSLPRTGAVGETQYF	TGTGCCAGCAGCTCCCTGCCGAGGACAGGGGCCGTGGGAGAGACCCAGTACTTC
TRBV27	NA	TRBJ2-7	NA	CASSPNAFYEQYF	TGTGCCAGCAGTCCAAACGCATTCTACGAGCAGTACTTC
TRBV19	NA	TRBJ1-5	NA	CAPSYWAVHNQPQHF	TGTGCCCCGAGTTACTGGGCAGTCCACAATCAGCCCCAGCATTTT
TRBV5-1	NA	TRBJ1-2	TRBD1	CASSPTGDSYGYTF	TGCGCCAGCAGCCCTACAGGGGACTCCTATGGCTACACCTTC
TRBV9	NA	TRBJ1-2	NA	CASSGVVARDLKTGYTF	TGTGCCAGCAGCGGAGTAGTAGCCCGAGATCTAAAGACCGGCTACACCTTC
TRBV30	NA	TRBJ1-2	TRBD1	CAWGGTTGGHGYTF	TGTGCCTGGGGAGGGACTACAGGGGGCCATGGCTACACCTTC
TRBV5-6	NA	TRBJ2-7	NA	CASSTGSGQYF	TGTGCCAGCAGCACCGGATCTGGGCAGTACTTC
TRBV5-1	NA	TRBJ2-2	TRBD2	CASSLSRGDTGELFF	TGCGCCAGCAGCTTGAGTCGGGGGGACACCGGGGAGCTGTTTTTT
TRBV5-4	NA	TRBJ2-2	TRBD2	CASSFRGGGELFF	TGTGCCAGCAGCTTCCGGGGGGGCGGGGAGCTGTTTTTT
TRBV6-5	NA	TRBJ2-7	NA	CASSDDSGEQYF	TGTGCCAGCAGCGACGACTCCGGAGAGCAGTACTTC
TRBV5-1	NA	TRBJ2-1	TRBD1	CASSPGQGWDEQFF	TGCGCCAGCAGCCCGGGACAGGGCTGGGATGAGCAGTTCTTC
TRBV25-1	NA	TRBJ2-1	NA	CASSESASVSRDEQFF	TGTGCCAGCAGTGAATCGGCTAGCGTAAGTAGGGATGAGCAGTTCTTC
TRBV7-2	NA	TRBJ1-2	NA	CASTPRARGDNYGYTF	TGTGCCAGCACCCCCCGCGCCAGAGGGGATAACTATGGCTACACCTTC
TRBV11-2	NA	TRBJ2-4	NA	CASSLDQAGGNIQYF	TGTGCCAGCAGCTTAGATCAGGCAGGAGGAAACATTCAGTACTTC
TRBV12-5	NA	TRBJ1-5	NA	CASGMDSSNQPQHF	TGTGCTAGTGGTATGGACAGTAGCAATCAGCCCCAGCATTTT
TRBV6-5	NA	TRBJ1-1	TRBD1	CASSLGQGVETEAFF	TGTGCCAGCAGTTTAGGACAGGGAGTGGAAACTGAAGCTTTCTTT
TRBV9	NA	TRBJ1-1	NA	CASSVSTGSEAFF	TGTGCCAGCAGCGTATCCACCGGCTCTGAAGCTTTCTTT
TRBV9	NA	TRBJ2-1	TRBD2	CASSRRTSGGYNEQFF	TGTGCCAGCAGCCGACGGACTAGCGGGGGCTACAATGAGCAGTTCTTC
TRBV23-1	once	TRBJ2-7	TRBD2	CASSQSRGRTSYEQYF	TGCGCCAGCAGTCAATCGCGCGGGAGGACGTCCTACGAGCAGTACTTC
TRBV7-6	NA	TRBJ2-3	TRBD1	CASSPTTGATDTQYF	TGTGCCAGCAGCCCGACGACAGGGGCTACAGATACGCAGTATTTT
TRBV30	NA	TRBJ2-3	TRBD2	CAWSASGGYDTQYF	TGTGCCTGGAGTGCAAGCGGGGGGTATGATACGCAGTATTTT
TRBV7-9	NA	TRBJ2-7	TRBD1	CASSLGNTGEEYF	TGTGCCAGCAGCTTAGGAAATACAGGGGAAGAGTACTTC
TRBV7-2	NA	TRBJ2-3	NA	CASSLSRVTDTQYF	TGTGCCAGCAGCTTATCCAGGGTCACAGATACGCAGTATTTT
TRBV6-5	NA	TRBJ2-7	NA	CASSLTGLSKHEQYF	TGTGCCAGCAGTCTTACAGGGCTGTCAAAGCACGAGCAGTACTTC
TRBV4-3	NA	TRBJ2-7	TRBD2	CASSPSPAIAGGPLEQYF	TGCGCCAGCAGCCCAAGTCCCGCAATAGCGGGGGGGCCACTCGAGCAGTACTTC
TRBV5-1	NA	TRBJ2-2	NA	CASGATGQLNTGELFF	TGCGCCAGCGGAGCCACCGGACAGCTCAACACCGGGGAGCTGTTTTTT
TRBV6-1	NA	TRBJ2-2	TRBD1	CASSTGTGGTGELFF	TGTGCCAGCAGTACCGGGACAGGGGGCACCGGGGAGCTGTTTTTT
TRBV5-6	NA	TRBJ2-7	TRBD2	CASSLRLAGGSREQYF	TGTGCCAGCAGCTTGCGACTAGCGGGGGGTTCCCGCGAGCAGTACTTC
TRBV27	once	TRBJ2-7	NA	CASRRGQTYEQYF	TGTGCCAGCAGGCGGGGACAGACCTACGAGCAGTACTTC
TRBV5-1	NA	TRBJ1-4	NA	CASTSMGATNEKLFF	TGCGCCAGCACCTCCATGGGGGCTACTAATGAAAAACTGTTTTTT